This is a list of T cell receptor beta chains from one sample in a study of breast tumors, draining lymph nodes, adjacent tissues. TCRdb itself ran the multiplex PCR reads through MiXCR, one entry per CDR3 protein. Among about 140,000 distinct CDR3 sequences listed, around a third were seen once. What was sequenced was axillary lymph node tissue. The receptor source for this set is a female donor with breast cancer. Some clones in this sample may be carry-over from other donors' samples. Each CDR3 is given with its conserved first and last residue. Each record gives: clone size, J gene, D gene, V gene, CDR3 DNA, CDR3 protein. D genes are given only for firm matches. Only some rows state a clone size, as once, few, many or a class for expanded clones.

>many|TRBJ2-1|TRBD1|TRBV5-5
TGTGCCAGCAGTAGTACAGGGGGCGTCTACAATGAGCAGTTCTTC
CASSSTGGVYNEQFF
>NA|TRBJ2-7|NA|TRBV24-1
TGTGCCACCAGTGATGGAGGCAGCCACTATGAGCAGTACTTC
CATSDGGSHYEQYF
>many|TRBJ2-7|TRBD2|TRBV11-2
TGTGCCAGCAGCTTAAAGGCCCCCTCTAGCGGCTTCTCCTACGAGCAGTACTTC
CASSLKAPSSGFSYEQYF
>NA|TRBJ2-7|NA|TRBV6-5
TGTGCCAGCAGTTACGACCGAAAGTACGAGCAGTACTTC
CASSYDRKYEQYF
>many|TRBJ1-5|NA|TRBV19
TGTGCCAGTAGGGATCCGGGAGCCCTCTATAGCAATCAGCCCCAGCATTTT
CASRDPGALYSNQPQHF
>many|TRBJ2-7|NA|TRBV10-2
TGCGCCAGCAGCAGCCGAGCGCCTTCCAACTACGAGCAGTACTTC
CASSSRAPSNYEQYF
>NA|TRBJ2-3|TRBD2|TRBV29-1
TGCAGCTTAGATGCCAGAGGAGCGGGGGGTGCAGATACGCAGTATTTT
CSLDARGAGGADTQYF
>NA|TRBJ2-2|TRBD1|TRBV18
TGTGCCAGCTCACAGCGACAGGGGACGGACACCGGGGAGTTTTTTTTT
CASSQRQGTDTGEFFF
>few|TRBJ1-2|NA|TRBV6-2/TRBV6-3
TGTGCCAGCAGTCACTCCGGCCACGAGAGGGCTAACTATGGCTACACCTTC
CASSHSGHERANYGYTF
>NA|TRBJ1-1|TRBD1|TRBV5-1
TGCGCCAGCAGCGCAAGGGACAGGAACACTGAAGCTTTCTTT
CASSARDRNTEAFF
>many|TRBJ1-3|TRBD1|TRBV7-9
TGTGCCAGCAGCGTTGGGACAGACTCTGGAAACACCATATATTTT
CASSVGTDSGNTIYF
>NA|TRBJ1-2|TRBD1|TRBV20-1
TGCAGTGCAAAGGGGGCAGGTGGCTACACCTTC
CSAKGAGGYTF
>many|TRBJ2-4|NA|TRBV2
TGTGCCAGCAGTGAAGGGGGCATTCAGTACTTC
CASSEGGIQYF
>NA|TRBJ1-1|NA|TRBV19
TGTGCCAGTAGTTTCGGGGGTATGAACACTGAAGCTTTCTTT
CASSFGGMNTEAFF
>NA|TRBJ1-1|NA|TRBV20-1
TGCAGTGCTCAATTACAGCTGGAGAGTGAAGCTTTCTTT
CSAQLQLESEAFF
>many|TRBJ2-7|NA|TRBV5-8
TGTGCCAGCAGCTTGGGTGCGTACAGGGATCTCTACGAGCAGTACTTC
CASSLGAYRDLYEQYF
>many|TRBJ1-6|NA|TRBV27
TGTGCCAGCAGTTTGATGGCAGCTAATTCACCCCTCCACTTT
CASSLMAANSPLHF
>NA|TRBJ1-1|NA|TRBV20-1
TGCAGTGGGGGAAAGGGTCGGGCTGAAGCTTTCTTT
CSGGKGRAEAFF
>many|TRBJ1-5|TRBD1|TRBV20-1
TGCAGTGCTAGGGGGCAGGGGGATCAGCCCCAGCATTTT
CSARGQGDQPQHF
>NA|TRBJ2-2|TRBD1|TRBV20-1
TGCAGTGCTGGAGACGAGCAGGGGGTTGCGACCGGGGAGCTGTTTTTT
CSAGDEQGVATGELFF
>many|TRBJ1-4|NA|TRBV9
TGTGCCAGCAGCGTTGGGACGGCTAGGGAAAAACTGTTTTTT
CASSVGTAREKLFF
>many|TRBJ1-2|NA|TRBV19
TGTGCCAGTAGTTTGGGGACAACCACTGGCTACACCTTC
CASSLGTTTGYTF
>many|TRBJ1-2|TRBD1|TRBV6-5
TGTGCCAGCAGTCACTCAGGGGGCTATGGCTACACCTTC
CASSHSGGYGYTF
>many|TRBJ2-5|TRBD1|TRBV28
TGTGCCAGCAGTCCCAGTGACAGGGGGCGAGAGACCCAGTACTTC
CASSPSDRGRETQYF
>many|TRBJ2-7|NA|TRBV19
TGTGCCAGTAGTATGTGGGCCTCTTCCTACGAGCAGTACTTC
CASSMWASSYEQYF
>once|TRBJ2-3|TRBD1|TRBV4-1
TGCGCCGGCAGCCAAACGCAGACAGGGCATAGGACAGATACGCAGTATTTT
CAGSQTQTGHRTDTQYF
>many|TRBJ2-1|NA|TRBV20-1
TGCAGTGCTAGAAGGTTTGGCTCCTACAATGAGCAGTTCTTC
CSARRFGSYNEQFF
>NA|TRBJ1-1|NA|TRBV30
TGTGCCTGGAGTGTTATCGGCGGGGCGGGCACTGAAGCTTTCTTT
CAWSVIGGAGTEAFF
>many|TRBJ2-1|NA|TRBV7-9
TGTGCCAGCAGCTTAGAGGTACCAAATGAGCAGTTCTTC
CASSLEVPNEQFF
>many|TRBJ1-2|TRBD1|TRBV19
TGTGCCAGTAGTATTCAACGGGACAGCTATGGCTACACCTTC
CASSIQRDSYGYTF
>once|TRBJ1-1|NA|TRBV5-1
TGCGCCAGCAAACGGACCTTGAACACTGACGCTTTCTTT
CASKRTLNTDAFF
>many|TRBJ1-5|TRBD1|TRBV20-1
TGCAGTGTTTCCAGGGACAGCCAAAATAGCAATCAGCCCCAGCATTTT
CSVSRDSQNSNQPQHF
>many|TRBJ1-2|NA|TRBV25-1
TGTGCCAGCAGTGAATCCGGGAACAGCTATGGCTACACCTTC
CASSESGNSYGYTF
>NA|TRBJ1-1|TRBD1|TRBV14
TGTGCCAGCAGCCAGAAGCCGGGACAGGGGTACACTGAAGCTTTCTTT
CASSQKPGQGYTEAFF
>once|TRBJ1-6|NA|TRBV7-9
TGTGCCAGCAGATACAGGGATAATTCACCCCTCCACTTT
CASRYRDNSPLHF
>many|TRBJ2-3|TRBD1|TRBV6-1
TGTGCCAGCCGCGCCGACAGGGTAGTAGGAGATACGCAGTATTTT
CASRADRVVGDTQYF
>many|TRBJ2-2|NA|TRBV7-6
TGTGCCAGCAGTTCCGGACATTTGGGGAACACCGGGGAGCTGTTTTTT
CASSSGHLGNTGELFF
>few|TRBJ1-1|TRBD1|TRBV30
TGTGCCTGGAGACCAGGGGGCGCGAGCACTGAAGCTTTCTTT
CAWRPGGASTEAFF
>many|TRBJ2-2|TRBD2|TRBV11-2
TGTGCCAGCAGCTTAGAGGGGTCTAGCGGCAAAACCCCCGGGGAGCTGTTTTTT
CASSLEGSSGKTPGELFF
>many|TRBJ1-2|TRBD1|TRBV28
TGTGCCAGCAGTACCGGGACAGGCTTAATATATGGCTACACCTTC
CASSTGTGLIYGYTF
>NA|TRBJ2-3|NA|TRBV6-5
TGTGCCAGCAGTCACCGGGGGCCCACAGATACGCAGTATTTT
CASSHRGPTDTQYF
>few|TRBJ2-5|NA|TRBV5-6
TGTGCCAGCAGCTTGTTCGGGGCTTTGTACCAAGAGACCCAGTACTTC
CASSLFGALYQETQYF
>many|TRBJ1-2|TRBD1|TRBV6-1
TGTGCCAGCAGTGGCCGGGACAGGGGGCGCAGGAACTATGGCTACACCTTC
CASSGRDRGRRNYGYTF
>once|TRBJ1-6|NA|TRBV6-1
TGTGCCAGCAGTGAATTAACAGGGAGTTCACCCCTCCACTTT
CASSELTGSSPLHF
>many|TRBJ2-7|TRBD1|TRBV28
TGTGCCAGCAGTGTACCCCTCGACAGGGGCGGGCAGTACTTC
CASSVPLDRGGQYF
>many|TRBJ2-3|TRBD1|TRBV6-5
TGTGCCAGCAGAGTTACAGGGGGGTCCACAGATACGCAGTATTTT
CASRVTGGSTDTQYF
>many|TRBJ2-7|TRBD2|TRBV2
TGTGCCAGCGGGACTAGTCCAATCGAGCAGTACTTC
CASGTSPIEQYF
>many|TRBJ1-2|NA|TRBV6-6
TGTGCCAGCAGTTCGCTACTCGATAAGGGAAGGCGCCGAGACTATGGCTACACCTTC
CASSSLLDKGRRRDYGYTF
>many|TRBJ2-5|NA|TRBV29-1
TGCAGCGTTGAGACAGGTGCCCAAGAGACCCAGTACTTC
CSVETGAQETQYF
>NA|TRBJ1-6|NA|TRBV10-3
TGTGCCATCAGCGACCACATCGCTTCACCCCTCCACTTT
CAISDHIASPLHF
>many|TRBJ2-5|TRBD2|TRBV4-1
TGCGCCAGCAGCCAAGAAACTAGCGGGGGGGCCGGCGGGGTTGAGACCCAGTACTTC
CASSQETSGGAGGVETQYF
>NA|TRBJ1-4|TRBD1|TRBV5-6
TGCGCCAGCAGCTTAGGACAGGGGGATGAAAAACTGTTCTTT
CASSLGQGDEKLFF
>many|TRBJ2-5|TRBD2|TRBV2
TGTGCCAGCAGTGATCGACTAGCGGGGGAGGAGACCCAGTACTTC
CASSDRLAGEETQYF
>many|TRBJ1-2|TRBD1|TRBV6-2/TRBV6-3
TGTGCCAGCGGAACGCCCAACAGGGGTTGGCGGGGCTACACCTTC
CASGTPNRGWRGYTF
>many|TRBJ1-5|NA|TRBV27
TGTGCCAGCAGTTTTGGGGGCGGGCAGCCCCAGCATTTT
CASSFGGGQPQHF
>NA|TRBJ1-2|NA|TRBV9
TGTGCCAGCAGCCGAGGTCGGTGGGACCTACCCCTTAACTACACCTTC
CASSRGRWDLPLNYTF
>NA|TRBJ1-4|NA|TRBV7-2
TGTGCCAGCAGCAAACAGGCCTTGGGTGAAAAACTGTTTTTT
CASSKQALGEKLFF
>NA|TRBJ2-4|NA|TRBV12-3/TRBV12-4
TGTGCCAGCAGAAACCCCGGTACATCTAACATTCAGTACTTC
CASRNPGTSNIQYF
>many|TRBJ1-2|NA|TRBV6-5
TGTGCCAGCAGTCAAACCAAACAGGGTGGTCGTGGCTACACCTTC
CASSQTKQGGRGYTF
>NA|TRBJ1-1|TRBD1|TRBV5-1
TGCGCCAGCAGCTCCCCGGACAGGGTCGAAGCTTTCTTT
CASSSPDRVEAFF